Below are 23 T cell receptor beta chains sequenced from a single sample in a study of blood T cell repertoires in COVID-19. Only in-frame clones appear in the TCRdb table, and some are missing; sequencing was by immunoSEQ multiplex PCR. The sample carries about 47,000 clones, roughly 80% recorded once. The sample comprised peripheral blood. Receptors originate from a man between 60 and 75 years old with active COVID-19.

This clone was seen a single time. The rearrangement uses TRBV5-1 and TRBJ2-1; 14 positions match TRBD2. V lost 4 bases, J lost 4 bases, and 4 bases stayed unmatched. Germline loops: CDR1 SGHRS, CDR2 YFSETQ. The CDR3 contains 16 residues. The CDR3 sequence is CASSPRTSGGYNEQFF. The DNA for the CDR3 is TGCGCCAGCAGCCCTCGGACTAGCGGGGGGTACAATGAGCAGTTCTTC. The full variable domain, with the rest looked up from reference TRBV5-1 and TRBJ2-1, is KAGVTQTPRYLIKTRGQQVTLSCSPISGHRSVSWYQQTPGQGLQFLFEYFSETQRNKGNFPGRFSGRQFSNSRSEMNVSTLELGDSALYLCASSPRTSGGYNEQFFGPGTRLTVL.

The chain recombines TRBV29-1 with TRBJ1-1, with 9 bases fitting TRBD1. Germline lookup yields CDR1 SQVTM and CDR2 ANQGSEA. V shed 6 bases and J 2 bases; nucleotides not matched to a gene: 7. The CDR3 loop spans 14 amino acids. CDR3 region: CSVARTGDNTEAFF. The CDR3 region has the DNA TGCAGCGTCGCTCGGACAGGGGACAACACTGAAGCTTTCTTT.

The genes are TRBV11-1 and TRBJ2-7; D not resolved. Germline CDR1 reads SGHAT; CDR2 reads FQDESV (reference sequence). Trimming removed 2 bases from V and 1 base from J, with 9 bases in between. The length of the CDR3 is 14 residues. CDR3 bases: TGTGCCAGCAGCTTATATGCCGGTTCCTACGAGCAGTACTTC. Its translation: CASSLYAGSYEQYF.

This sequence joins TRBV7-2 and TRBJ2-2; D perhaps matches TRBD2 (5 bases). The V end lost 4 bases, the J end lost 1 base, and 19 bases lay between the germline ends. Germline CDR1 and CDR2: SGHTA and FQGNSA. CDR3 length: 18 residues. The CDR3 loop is CASSSHGGGYGNTGELFF. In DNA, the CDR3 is TGTGCCAGCAGCTCTCATGGTGGCGGGTATGGGAACACCGGGGAGCTGTTTTTT.

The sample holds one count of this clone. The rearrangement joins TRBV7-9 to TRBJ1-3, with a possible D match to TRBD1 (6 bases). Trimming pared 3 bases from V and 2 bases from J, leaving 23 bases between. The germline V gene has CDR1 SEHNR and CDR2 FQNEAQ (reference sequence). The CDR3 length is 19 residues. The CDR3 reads CASSFFGLLRGSAGNTIYF. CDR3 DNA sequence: TGTGCCAGCAGCTTTTTCGGACTTCTAAGGGGGAGTGCTGGAAACACCATATATTTT.

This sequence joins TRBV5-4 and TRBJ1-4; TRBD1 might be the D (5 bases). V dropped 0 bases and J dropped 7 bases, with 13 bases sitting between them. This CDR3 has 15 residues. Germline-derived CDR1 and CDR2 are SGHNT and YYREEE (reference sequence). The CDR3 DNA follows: TGTGCCAGCAGCTTGGAAGGCGGGGCAGTTGAAAAACTGTTTTTT. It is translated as CASSLEGGAVEKLFF.

CDR3 bases: TGTGCCAGCAGTTACTTGGACAGGGCCGATGAGCAGTTCTTC. This encodes CASSYLDRADEQFF. The chain links TRBV6-5 to TRBJ2-1, with 8 bases fitting TRBD1. Germline V gene lookup returns CDR1 MNHEY and CDR2 SVGAGI. The CDR3 spans 14 residues. V dropped 1 base and J dropped 8; count of bases not matched to a gene: 4.

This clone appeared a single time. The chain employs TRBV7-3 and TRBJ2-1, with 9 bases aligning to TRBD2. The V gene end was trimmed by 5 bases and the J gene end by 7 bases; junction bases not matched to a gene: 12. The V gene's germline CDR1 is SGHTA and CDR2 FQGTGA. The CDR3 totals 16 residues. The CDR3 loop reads CASSPQAAGGRNEQFF. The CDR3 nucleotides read TGTGCCAGCAGCCCCCAGGCCGCGGGGGGGAGGAATGAGCAGTTCTTC.

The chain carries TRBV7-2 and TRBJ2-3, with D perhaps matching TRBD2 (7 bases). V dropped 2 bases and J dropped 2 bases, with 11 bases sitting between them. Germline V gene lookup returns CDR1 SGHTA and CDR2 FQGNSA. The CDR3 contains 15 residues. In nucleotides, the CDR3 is TGTGCCAGCAGCTTAAGGGGGGGATACACAGATACGCAGTATTTT. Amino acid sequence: CASSLRGGYTDTQYF.

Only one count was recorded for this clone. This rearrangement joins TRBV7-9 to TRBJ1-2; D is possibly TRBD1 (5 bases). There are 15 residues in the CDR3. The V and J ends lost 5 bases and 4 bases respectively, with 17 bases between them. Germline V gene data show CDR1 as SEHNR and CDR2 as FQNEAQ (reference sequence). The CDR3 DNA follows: TGTGCCAGCAGCCAAGCTTTAGGGGATATCTATGGCTACACCTTC. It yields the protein CASSQALGDIYGYTF. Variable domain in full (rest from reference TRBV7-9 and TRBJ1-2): DTGVSQNPRHKITKRGQNVTFRCDPISEHNRLYWYRQTLGQGPEFLTYFQNEAQLEKSRLLSDRFSAERPKGSFSTLEIQRTEQGDSAMYLCASSQALGDIYGYTFGSGTRLTVV.

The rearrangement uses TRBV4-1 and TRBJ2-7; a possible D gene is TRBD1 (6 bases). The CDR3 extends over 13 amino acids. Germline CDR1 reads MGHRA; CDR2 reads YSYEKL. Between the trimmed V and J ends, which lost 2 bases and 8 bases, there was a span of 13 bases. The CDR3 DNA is TGCGCCAGCAGCCAATCGGACAGACCTAAGCAGTACTTC. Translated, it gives CASSQSDRPKQYF.

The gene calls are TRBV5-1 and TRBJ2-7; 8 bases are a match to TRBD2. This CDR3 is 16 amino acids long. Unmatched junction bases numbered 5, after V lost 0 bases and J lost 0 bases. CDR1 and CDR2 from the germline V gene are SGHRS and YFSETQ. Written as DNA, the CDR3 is TGCGCCAGCAGCTTGGCTTCCAGCGGGGGCTCCTACGAGCAGTACTTC. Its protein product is CASSLASSGGSYEQYF.

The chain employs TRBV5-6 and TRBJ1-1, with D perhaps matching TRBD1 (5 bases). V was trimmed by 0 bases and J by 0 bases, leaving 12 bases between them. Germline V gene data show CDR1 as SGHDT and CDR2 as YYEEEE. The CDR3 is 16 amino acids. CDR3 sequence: CASSLGVWGVNTEAFF. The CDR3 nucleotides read TGTGCCAGCAGCTTGGGGGTGTGGGGGGTGAACACTGAAGCTTTCTTT. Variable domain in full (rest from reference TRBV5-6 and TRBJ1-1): DAGVTQSPTHLIKTRGQQVTLRCSPKSGHDTVSWYQQALGQGPQFIFQYYEEEERQRGNFPDRFSGHQFPNYSSELNVNALLLGDSALYLCASSLGVWGVNTEAFFGQGTRLTVV.

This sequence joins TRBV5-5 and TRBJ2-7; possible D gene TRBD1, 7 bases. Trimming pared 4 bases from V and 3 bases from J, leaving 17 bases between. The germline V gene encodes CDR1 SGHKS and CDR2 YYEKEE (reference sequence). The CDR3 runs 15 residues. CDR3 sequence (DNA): TGTGCCAGCAGCCACGAAGGCGGGACAGTCTACGAGCAGTACTTC. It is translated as CASSHEGGTVYEQYF.

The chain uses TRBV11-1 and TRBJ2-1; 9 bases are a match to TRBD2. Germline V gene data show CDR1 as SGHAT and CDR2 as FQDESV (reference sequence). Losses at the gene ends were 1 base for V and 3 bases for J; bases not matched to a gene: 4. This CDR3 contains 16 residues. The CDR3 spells CASSLVGAGGYNEQFF. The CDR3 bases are TGTGCCAGCAGCTTAGTAGGAGCGGGGGGCTACAATGAGCAGTTCTTC.

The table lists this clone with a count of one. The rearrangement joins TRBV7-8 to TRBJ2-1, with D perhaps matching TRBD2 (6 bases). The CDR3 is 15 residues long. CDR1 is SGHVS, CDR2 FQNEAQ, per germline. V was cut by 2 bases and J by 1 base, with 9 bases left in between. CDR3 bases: TGTGCCAGCAGCTTACTAGCGTCGTCCTACAATGAGCAGTTCTTC. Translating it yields CASSLLASSYNEQFF.

The chain's CDR3 is CASSVSGQGSYEQYF. The CDR3 region has the DNA TGTGCCAGCAGCGTAAGCGGACAGGGGAGCTACGAGCAGTACTTC. V gene TRBV9 combines with J gene TRBJ2-7, with 9 bases fitting TRBD1. CDR3 size: 15 residues. Germline V gives CDR1 SGDLS, CDR2 YYNGEE. V was pared by 1 base and J by 3 bases, with 5 bases of the junction left unmatched.

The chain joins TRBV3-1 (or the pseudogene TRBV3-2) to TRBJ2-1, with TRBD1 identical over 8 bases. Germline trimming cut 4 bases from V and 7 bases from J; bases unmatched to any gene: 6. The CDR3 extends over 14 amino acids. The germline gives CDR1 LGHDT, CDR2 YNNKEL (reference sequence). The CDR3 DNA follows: TGTGCCAGCAGCCTCCCGGGACAGGTAAATGAGCAGTTCTTC. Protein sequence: CASSLPGQVNEQFF.

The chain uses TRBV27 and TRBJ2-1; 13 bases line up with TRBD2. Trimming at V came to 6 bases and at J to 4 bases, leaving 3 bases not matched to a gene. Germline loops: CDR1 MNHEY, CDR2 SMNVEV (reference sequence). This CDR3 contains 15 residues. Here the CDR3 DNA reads TGTGCCAGCAGCCTGACTAGCGGGGGGTACAATGAGCAGTTCTTC. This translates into CASSLTSGGYNEQFF.

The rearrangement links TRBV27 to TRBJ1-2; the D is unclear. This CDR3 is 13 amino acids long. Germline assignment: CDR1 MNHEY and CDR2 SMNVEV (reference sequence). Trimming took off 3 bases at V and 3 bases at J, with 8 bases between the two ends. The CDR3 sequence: CASSLGRYYGYTF. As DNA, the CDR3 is TGTGCCAGCAGTTTGGGCAGGTACTATGGCTACACCTTC.

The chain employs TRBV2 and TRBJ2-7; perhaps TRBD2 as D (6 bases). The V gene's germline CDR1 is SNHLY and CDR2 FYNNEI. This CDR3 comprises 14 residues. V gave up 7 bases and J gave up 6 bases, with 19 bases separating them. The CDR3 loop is CASMGDSAHSEQYF. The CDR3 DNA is TGTGCCAGCATGGGGGACTCGGCCCATTCCGAGCAGTACTTC.

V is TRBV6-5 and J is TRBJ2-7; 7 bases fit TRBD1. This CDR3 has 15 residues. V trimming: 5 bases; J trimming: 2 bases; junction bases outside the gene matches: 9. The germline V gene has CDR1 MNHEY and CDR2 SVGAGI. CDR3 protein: CASSRTGQPAYEQYF. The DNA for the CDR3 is TGTGCCAGCAGTCGAACGGGACAGCCGGCCTACGAGCAGTACTTC.

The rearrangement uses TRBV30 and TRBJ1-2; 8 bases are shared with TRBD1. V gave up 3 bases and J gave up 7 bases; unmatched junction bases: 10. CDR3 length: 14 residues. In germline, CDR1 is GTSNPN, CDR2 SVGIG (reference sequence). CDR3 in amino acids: CAWRVGRGPSGYTF. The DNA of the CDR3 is TGTGCCTGGAGGGTGGGCAGGGGGCCTTCTGGCTACACCTTC.